The 22 T cell receptor beta chains listed next were all sequenced from one sample in a study of cytomegalovirus exposure and HLA in healthy donors. Amplification used 60 Vbeta primers and 13 Jbeta primers. Using immunoSEQ multiplex PCR, the repertoire was profiled, and TCRdb retains in-frame clones only, with some absent. This repertoire shows 150,000 or so clones, around 80% found once; its top ten account for about 13%. The specimen was PBMCs. The receptors were gathered from a young man in good health and CMV-seropositive.

The chain links TRBV6-6 to TRBJ2-1; 8 bases fit TRBD2. V gave up 4 bases and J gave up 0 bases; unmatched junction bases: 2. Germline V gene lookup returns CDR1 MNHNY and CDR2 SVGAGI (reference sequence). CDR3 length equals 15 residues. In nucleotides, the CDR3 is TGTGCCAGCAGTTCCGCGGGAGGCTCCTACAATGAGCAGTTCTTC. Translation: CASSSAGGSYNEQFF.

The table lists this clone with a count of one. The chain is built from TRBV7-6 and TRBJ1-4, with D unclear. V dropped 3 bases and J dropped 13 bases, with 15 bases sitting between them. The CDR3 runs 13 residues. Germline V gives CDR1 SGHVS, CDR2 FNYEAQ. CDR3 region: CASSFSGRERLFF. The CDR3 region has the DNA TGTGCCAGCAGCTTTTCGGGGAGGGAACGACTGTTTTTT.

The rearrangement uses TRBV7-2 and TRBJ1-1; the D gene is possibly TRBD1 (5 bases). Germline assignment: CDR1 SGHTA and CDR2 FQGNSA. The CDR3 consists of 14 residues. Trimming shortened V by 1 base and J by 6 bases, and 12 bases separated the two germline ends. Here the CDR3 DNA reads TGTGCCAGCAGCTTAGTTCCTCGGGGGGCTGAAGCTTTCTTT. Encoded protein: CASSLVPRGAEAFF.

V gene TRBV5-4 combines with J gene TRBJ2-3, with 12 positions matching TRBD2. The V and J ends lost 3 bases and 1 base, in that order; junction bases with no gene match: 3. The V gene's germline CDR1 is SGHNT and CDR2 YYREEE (reference sequence). This CDR3 contains 16 residues. CDR3 bases: TGTGCCAGCAGCTCGAGACTAGCGGGAGGCACAGATACGCAGTATTTT. Its translation: CASSSRLAGGTDTQYF.

V is TRBV10-2 and J is TRBJ2-2; 9 bases align to TRBD2. Germline V lookup: CDR1 WSHSY, CDR2 SAAADI. The CDR3 contains 15 residues. Unmatched junction bases numbered 8, after V lost 6 bases and J lost 6 bases. Here the CDR3 reads CASRPIAGEAGELFF. CDR3 bases: TGCGCCAGCAGACCCATAGCGGGAGAGGCCGGGGAGCTGTTTTTT.

The chain uses TRBV5-1 and TRBJ2-2; 8 nucleotides align to TRBD1. Trimming at V came to 4 bases and at J to 4 bases, leaving 3 bases not matched to a gene. Germline-derived CDR1 and CDR2 are SGHRS and YFSETQ. The CDR3 length is 14 residues. This chain's CDR3 is CASSLDRVTGELFF. The CDR3 DNA reads as TGCGCCAGCAGCCTGGACAGGGTCACCGGGGAGCTGTTTTTT.

This clone was counted between two and nine times. The chain recombines TRBV28 with TRBJ2-1; TRBD2 matches 11 bases. The CDR3 totals 16 residues. Trimming removed 1 base from V and 12 bases from J; junction bases left unmatched: 11. The V gene's germline CDR1 is MDHEN and CDR2 SYDVKM. The CDR3 region is CASSLFSGRALGRQFF. Written as DNA, the CDR3 is TGTGCCAGCAGTTTATTTAGCGGGAGGGCTTTGGGTCGGCAGTTCTTC.

The chain has TRBV7-2 and TRBJ1-4; 7 bases are shared with TRBD1. The V gene's germline CDR1 is SGHTA and CDR2 FQGNSA. The length of the CDR3 is 15 residues. With 5 bases clipped from V and 3 bases from J, the junction kept 6 bases outside the gene matches. CDR3 coding DNA: TGTGCCAGCAGCGAAGGACAGGCGTCTAATGAAAAACTGTTTTTT. Translated, it gives CASSEGQASNEKLFF.

The table lists this clone with a count of one. This rearrangement joins TRBV28 to TRBJ1-1; D is ambiguous. V lost 3 bases, J lost 12 bases, and 14 bases lay in between. The germline gives CDR1 MDHEN, CDR2 SYDVKM. This CDR3 comprises 12 residues. CDR3 coding DNA: TGTGCCAGCAGTTTCCTCGCGGGGAAAACTTTCTTT. As protein: CASSFLAGKTFF. The full variable domain, completed using reference TRBV28 and TRBJ1-1, is DVKVTQSSRYLVKRTGEKVFLECVQDMDHENMFWYRQDPGLGLRLIYFSYDVKMKEKGDIPEGYSVSREKKERFSLILESASTNQTSMYLCASSFLAGKTFFGQGTRLTVV.

The V and J genes are TRBV4-2 and TRBJ2-1, with D tentatively TRBD2 (6 bases). The CDR3 sequence is 15 residues long. The ends were cut back, 1 base at V and 6 bases at J, with 13 bases in the middle. CDR1 is LGHNA, CDR2 YNFKEQ, per germline. CDR3 residues: CASSQGAGGTNEQFF. Here the CDR3 DNA reads TGTGCCAGCAGCCAAGGCGCGGGCGGGACCAATGAGCAGTTCTTC.

The chain combines TRBV28 with TRBJ2-5; D ambiguous. This CDR3 has 11 amino acids. Germline values: CDR1 MDHEN, CDR2 SYDVKM. The V gene lost 6 bases and the J gene lost 11 bases, with 13 bases spanning the gap. The CDR3 sequence: CASRLTREQYF. CDR3 DNA sequence: TGTGCCAGCAGGTTGACTCGTGAGCAGTACTTC.

This clone came up once. V usage is TRBV29-1 and J usage is TRBJ2-1; D call uncertain. The ends were cut back, 0 bases at V and 0 bases at J, with 6 bases in the middle. From germline, CDR1 is SQVTM and CDR2 ANQGSEA. The CDR3 sequence is 14 residues long. In DNA form, the CDR3 reads TGCAGCGTTGAAGACCTGAGCTCCTACAATGAGCAGTTCTTC. The encoded protein is CSVEDLSSYNEQFF.

This sequence joins TRBV28 and TRBJ1-1; 8 bases are a match to TRBD1. V was pared by 6 bases and J by 5 bases, with 5 bases of the junction left unmatched. CDR1 is MDHEN and CDR2 is SYDVKM in the germline V gene. CDR3 length equals 13 residues. The CDR3 sequence is CASRTGVGTEAFF. The CDR3 DNA sequence: TGTGCCAGCAGGACAGGGGTCGGGACTGAAGCTTTCTTT.

This chain connects TRBV19 to TRBJ2-1, with TRBD2 matching 13 bases. The V segment lost 4 bases and the J segment 2 bases; nucleotides outside the gene matches: 11. Germline lookup yields CDR1 LNHDA and CDR2 SQIVND (reference sequence). The CDR3 runs 19 residues. CDR3 bases: TGTGCCAGTAGTACCTCACTAGCGGGAGGGAAACGAACCTACAATGAGCAGTTCTTC. Protein product: CASSTSLAGGKRTYNEQFF. The full variable domain, completed using reference TRBV19 and TRBJ2-1, is DGGITQSPKYLFRKEGQNVTLSCEQNLNHDAMYWYRQDPGQGLRLIYYSQIVNDFQKGDIAEGYSVSREKKESFPLTVTSAQKNPTAFYLCASSTSLAGGKRTYNEQFFGPGTRLTVL.

The chain links TRBV6-6 to TRBJ2-7; 8 positions agree with TRBD1. Germline values: CDR1 MNHNY, CDR2 SVGAGI (reference sequence). Losses at the gene ends were 6 bases for V and 0 bases for J; bases not matched to a gene: 10. The CDR3 totals 16 residues. CDR3 DNA: TGTGCCAGCAGATCTCTCAGGGGGCCACCCTCCTACGAGCAGTACTTC. Its protein product is CASRSLRGPPSYEQYF.

This chain uses TRBV18 with TRBJ1-5; 8 nucleotides align to TRBD1. The CDR3 is 14 amino acids. V lost 4 bases and J lost 6; bases outside the gene matches: 5. Per germline, CDR1 KGHSH and CDR2 LQKENI. The CDR3 reads CASSRDRTAQPQHF. The CDR3 nucleotides read TGTGCCAGCTCACGGGACAGGACGGCTCAGCCCCAGCATTTT. Combining the CDR3 with reference TRBV18 and TRBJ1-5 gives the whole variable domain NAGVMQNPRHLVRRRGQEARLRCSPMKGHSHVYWYRQLPEEGLKFMVYLQKENIIDESGMPKERFSAEFPKEGPSILRIQQVVRGDSAAYFCASSRDRTAQPQHFGDGTRLSIL.

V gene TRBV19 combines with J gene TRBJ2-1, with D possibly TRBD2 on 5 matching bases. Deletions cut 4 bases from V and 7 bases from J, with 8 bases between. This CDR3 is 12 amino acids long. Germline V lookup: CDR1 LNHDA, CDR2 SQIVND (reference sequence). Here the CDR3 DNA reads TGTGCCAGTAGTACACCGGGGAATGAGCAGTTCTTC. This sequence encodes CASSTPGNEQFF.

Points on this clone: The junction departs from the called germline gene at one end, perhaps through a read error. This chain uses TRBV7-7 with TRBJ1-1; possibly TRBD1 for D (5 bases). The CDR3 covers 13 residues. CDR1 SSHAT and CDR2 FNYEAQ come from the germline V gene (reference sequence). CDR3 bases: TGTGCTAGCAGTCTTGACAGCAACACTGAAGCTTTCTTT. Protein: CASSLDSNTEAFF.

V and J are TRBV6-5 and TRBJ1-1; 7 bases line up with TRBD1. Germline lookup yields CDR1 MNHEY and CDR2 SVGAGI. The CDR3 has 14 amino acids. The trim removed 4 bases at V and 1 base at J, leaving 3 bases unmatched. CDR3 loop: CASSWDSENTEAFF. For the CDR3, the DNA is TGTGCCAGCAGTTGGGACAGTGAGAACACTGAAGCTTTCTTT.

This chain uses TRBV10-3 with TRBJ2-7; 8 bases match TRBD1. Per germline, CDR1 ENHRY and CDR2 SYGVKD. V lost 3 bases and J lost 3; bases outside the gene matches: 7. The CDR3 is 15 amino acids. The CDR3 region has the DNA TGTGCCATCAGTGACCCCGGGACAGGTAGCTACGAGCAGTACTTC. Translating gives CAISDPGTGSYEQYF.

This chain connects TRBV7-3 to TRBJ2-3; D might be TRBD2 (5 bases). Germline loops: CDR1 SGHTA, CDR2 FQGTGA. This CDR3 has 15 residues. V was trimmed by 3 bases and J by 2 bases, leaving 12 bases between them. CDR3 protein: CASSFLPRDTDTQYF. CDR3 coding DNA: TGTGCCAGCAGCTTCCTTCCGAGGGACACAGATACGCAGTATTTT.

The chain is built from TRBV5-1 and TRBJ2-5, with 8 bases matching TRBD2. The length of the CDR3 is 15 residues. Trimming at V came to 1 base and at J to 5 bases, leaving 7 bases not matched to a gene. CDR1 SGHRS and CDR2 YFSETQ come from the germline V gene. The CDR3 DNA reads as TGCGCCAGCAGCTTGCGGGAGGGCCTCTGGGAGACCCAGTACTTC. This codes for CASSLREGLWETQYF.